These T cell receptor beta chains were read from a single sample in a study of beta chain features in type 1 diabetes. Here immunoSEQ multiplex PCR was the method, and the copy in TCRdb shows in-frame clones only, minus some. This sample has hundreds of thousands of clones, with about an eighth found just once. Sequencing used naive CD4+ T cells from blood. The receptors derive from a man in his late teens or twenties with type 1 diabetes. Both conserved end residues are part of each CDR3. The D gene is left open where the match is weak. Some rows mark clone size as missing; the rest say once, few, many or name a class of expanded clone.

v_gene	j_gene	abundance	d_gene	CDR3aa	CDR3nt
TRBV5-1	TRBJ1-1	-	TRBD1	CASSRRDRGTNTEAFF	TGCGCCAGCAGCCGTAGGGACAGGGGAACGAACACTGAAGCTTTCTTT
TRBV5-1	TRBJ2-7	few	-	CASSVENEQYF	TGCGCCAGTTCGGTGGAAAACGAGCAGTACTTC
TRBV29-1	TRBJ1-1	-	-	CSVAIQVNTEAFF	TGCAGCGTTGCCATACAGGTGAACACTGAAGCTTTCTTT
TRBV5-1	TRBJ1-1	-	-	CASSSDYEAFF	TGCGCCAGCAGCTCGGACTATGAAGCTTTCTTT
TRBV28	TRBJ2-5	few	-	CASSFPMGRGQYF	TGTGCCAGCAGTTTCCCAATGGGCCGAGGCCAGTACTTC
TRBV5-5	TRBJ2-2	-	-	CASSFEAGRFSGELFF	TGTGCCAGCAGCTTCGAAGCAGGGCGATTTTCCGGGGAGCTGTTTTTT
TRBV9	TRBJ1-2	-	-	CASSVSRVGDGYTF	TGTGCCAGCAGCGTCTCCAGGGTAGGGGATGGCTACACCTTC
TRBV28	TRBJ1-5	few	-	CASSVPGLTEPQHF	TGTGCCAGCAGTGTACCGGGGCTCACGGAGCCCCAGCATTTT
TRBV9	TRBJ2-3	-	-	CASSVGRDTQYF	TGTGCCAGCAGCGTAGGACGAGATACGCAGTATTTT
TRBV5-4	TRBJ1-1	few	-	CASSLMGNTEAFF	TGTGCCAGCAGCTTGATGGGAAACACTGAAGCTTTCTTT
TRBV18	TRBJ1-1	-	-	CASSLQGEMNTEAFF	TGTGCCAGCTCACTGCAGGGTGAGATGAACACTGAAGCTTTCTTT
TRBV7-9	TRBJ1-2	few	-	CASSITGFGYTF	TGTGCCAGCAGTATAACGGGATTTGGCTACACCTTC
TRBV7-3	TRBJ1-2	few	-	CASSPRGVDYGYTF	TGTGCCAGCAGCCCCCGGGGAGTAGACTATGGCTACACCTTC
TRBV29-1	TRBJ2-1	few	TRBD2	CSVLAGGPHYNEQFF	TGCAGCGTTCTAGCGGGAGGGCCTCACTACAATGAGCAGTTCTTC
TRBV6-5	TRBJ1-1	-	-	CASSYGGTEAFF	TGTGCCAGCAGTTATGGAGGCACTGAAGCTTTCTTT
TRBV29-1	TRBJ1-1	-	-	CSAKLRLANTEAFF	TGCAGCGCCAAACTCAGGCTGGCGAACACTGAAGCTTTCTTT
TRBV6-5	TRBJ1-6	-	-	CASRTSYNSPLHF	TGTGCCAGCAGGACTAGCTATAATTCACCCCTCCACTTT
TRBV6-5	TRBJ1-1	few	-	CASSPMGTEAFF	TGTGCCAGCAGCCCGATGGGCACTGAAGCTTTCTTT
TRBV13	TRBJ1-1	few	-	CASSLGGEVRTEAFF	TGTGCCAGCAGCTTAGGTGGGGAAGTTCGCACTGAAGCTTTCTTT
TRBV7-8	TRBJ2-5	few	-	CASSLGRLKETQYF	TGTGCCAGCAGCCTGGGACGGCTTAAAGAGACCCAGTACTTC
TRBV25-1	TRBJ2-2	-	-	CASSASLADTGELFF	TGTGCCAGCAGTGCCTCGTTAGCGGACACCGGGGAGCTGTTTTTT
TRBV29-1	TRBJ1-2	-	-	CSGTENYGYTF	TGCAGCGGGACAGAGAACTATGGCTACACCTTC
TRBV5-1	TRBJ2-1	few	TRBD1	CASSLGGTAYYNEQFF	TGCGCCAGCAGCTTGGGGGGGACAGCTTACTACAATGAGCAGTTCTTC
TRBV7-7	TRBJ2-1	-	TRBD2	CASSSGRLAGEQFF	TGTGCTAGCAGCTCCGGACGGCTAGCGGGGGAGCAGTTCTTC
TRBV30	TRBJ2-4	few	TRBD1	CAWSVISGTGNIQYF	TGTGCCTGGAGTGTTATCTCCGGGACAGGGAACATTCAGTACTTC
TRBV5-1	TRBJ2-1	-	TRBD2	CASSRIWTSGRSYNEQFF	TGCGCCAGCAGCCGAATTTGGACTAGCGGGAGGTCCTACAATGAGCAGTTCTTC
TRBV4-3	TRBJ1-1	-	-	CASSQVAQGNTEAFF	TGCGCCAGCAGCCAAGTTGCACAGGGGAACACTGAAGCTTTCTTT
TRBV14	TRBJ2-4	many	-	CASSQEGNRDIQYF	TGTGCCAGCAGCCAAGAAGGAAACAGGGACATTCAGTACTTC
TRBV5-4	TRBJ2-3	few	TRBD2	CASSTGLVPDTQYF	TGTGCCAGCAGCACGGGACTAGTCCCAGATACGCAGTATTTT
TRBV10-3	TRBJ2-5	-	-	CAISGLPEETQYF	TGTGCCATCAGTGGGCTCCCTGAGGAGACCCAGTACTTC
TRBV10-3	TRBJ1-5	-	-	CAIREDGPSNQPQHF	TGTGCCATCAGGGAGGACGGACCTAGCAATCAGCCCCAGCATTTT
TRBV14	TRBJ2-1	-	TRBD2	CASSPPSGLAGHNEQFF	TGTGCCAGCAGCCCACCATCAGGACTAGCGGGACACAATGAGCAGTTCTTC
TRBV5-1	TRBJ2-7	few	-	CASSLGQTTPGGEQYF	TGCGCCAGCAGCTTGGGGCAGACGACCCCTGGAGGAGAGCAGTACTTC
TRBV29-1	TRBJ1-2	-	TRBD1	CSAVWTGINLNYGYTF	TGCAGCGCCGTCTGGACAGGAATTAATTTAAACTATGGCTACACCTTC
TRBV30	TRBJ2-5	-	TRBD2	CAWTSGAQETQYF	TGTGCCTGGACTAGCGGGGCCCAAGAGACCCAGTACTTC
TRBV4-1	TRBJ2-3	few	TRBD1	CASSQDLGQGPSDTQYF	TGCGCCAGCAGCCAAGATCTAGGACAGGGACCCTCAGATACGCAGTATTTT
TRBV7-9	TRBJ1-2	-	-	CAGGSGYTF	TGTGCTGGCGGTAGCGGCTACACCTTC
TRBV7-2	TRBJ2-7	few	-	CASSPRGGSYEQYF	TGTGCCAGCAGTCCGAGGGGGGGCTCCTACGAGCAGTACTTC
TRBV28	TRBJ2-7	-	-	CASSFPRGRRGPHEQYF	TGTGCCAGCAGTTTCCCGCGAGGGCGGCGGGGCCCCCACGAGCAGTACTTC
TRBV5-1	TRBJ2-7	few	TRBD2	CREAGRAEQYF	TGCCGAGAAGCGGGGCGGGCCGAGCAGTACTTC
TRBV29-1	TRBJ2-1	-	-	CSVSPGRYEQFF	TGCAGCGTTTCCCCTGGGCGGTATGAGCAGTTCTTC
TRBV2	TRBJ1-4	few	TRBD1	CASSLRTGKEKLFF	TGTGCCAGCAGTCTGCGGACAGGGAAGGAAAAACTGTTTTTT
TRBV4-3	TRBJ1-6	few	-	CASSQDVDQGGWSPLHF	TGCGCCAGCAGCCAAGATGTCGACCAAGGAGGATGGTCACCCCTCCACTTT
TRBV9	TRBJ2-2	few	-	CASSVNRGSNTGELFF	TGTGCCAGCAGCGTTAATCGTGGATCGAACACCGGGGAGCTGTTTTTT
TRBV5-6	TRBJ2-3	few	-	CASSFPAGSDTQYF	TGTGCCAGCAGCTTTCCGGCCGGGAGCGATACGCAGTATTTT
TRBV2	TRBJ1-1	-	-	CASSERNWGTEAFF	TGTGCCAGCAGTGAACGGAATTGGGGGACTGAAGCTTTCTTT
TRBV6-6	TRBJ1-1	-	TRBD1	CASRRQGALHTEAFF	TGTGCCAGCAGACGACAGGGGGCTCTTCACACTGAAGCTTTCTTT
TRBV28	TRBJ1-4	-	-	CASGVNEKLFF	TGTGCCAGCGGTGTCAATGAAAAACTGTTTTTT
TRBV4-3	TRBJ2-1	-	-	CASSQLGGNEQFF	TGCGCCAGCAGCCAACTGGGCGGCAATGAGCAGTTCTTC
TRBV28	TRBJ1-1	-	-	CASSPSWVTEAFF	TGTGCCAGCAGCCCCAGTTGGGTGACTGAAGCTTTCTTT